This T cell receptor (beta chain) was obtained from a study of T cells in Graves' hyperthyroidism and ophthalmopathy (dated by TCRdb to between 2017 and 2020). For context, the study as a whole: Peripheral blood was collected at initial diagnosis, before any treatment. To identify distinguishing TCR V-J signatures, a discovery cohort of roughly 100 patients was used, comprising 43 with Graves' ophthalmopathy and 57 with stable Graves' hyperthyroidism. Prospective prediction of ophthalmopathy was tested in an independent validation cohort consisting of 18 to 20 hyperthyroidism patients and 15 to 17 patients who later progressed to ophthalmopathy. The 75 to 100 discovery patients were randomly split 7:3 into training and test sets. Thyroid tissue and blood T-cell repertoires from six or seven Graves' hyperthyroidism patients were also compared in the study. Once sampling was done, hyperthyroidism patients were given methimazole at a starting dose of 30 mg daily, whereas ophthalmopathy patients were given high-dose intravenous methylprednisolone. The paper describes TCR Vbeta CDR3 sequencing of about 140 peripheral blood samples, made up of 43 ophthalmopathy patients, approximately 76 hyperthyroidism patients and 17 progressor patients. Study-level results and caveats: During validation, the model predicted progression to ophthalmopathy a median of approximately 6.5 months ahead of onset, with more than 60% sensitivity and under 85% specificity. Most expanded thyroid clonotypes (frequency above 0.001) were also found in blood, which suggests that blood repertoires may mirror thyroid immune responses. A 13 V-J signature model separated ophthalmopathy from stable hyperthyroidism, with approximately 87% sensitivity and about 81% specificity in cross-validation and 80%/75% in testing. Sample size was not statistically predetermined, and blinding of investigators to group allocation was not performed.

V is reduced by 5 bases and J by 0 bases, leaving a spacing of 14 bases between them. CDR1 and CDR2 are drawn from the germline V gene: SNHLY, FYNNEI. Including cysteine and phenylalanine, the CDR3 has 15 amino acids. Of all the DNA, just the CDR3 is kept, 45 bases in frame from base 1. The TCR beta CDR3 regions were amplified from RNA transcripts. A first-round RT-PCR of the TCR CDR3 used the HTBI primer set with the Qiagen OneStep RT-PCR kit. A second multiplex PCR round built the libraries, followed by size selection and purification. The libraries were sequenced on an Illumina HiSeq2000 using paired-end 100 bp reads. The source study handled its data this way. SOAPnuke was used to process the raw data, with reads discarded if the reads contained adapters or uncalled bases, had a mean Phred below 15, or lacked an exact constant-primer or identifier match. High-quality paired reads were merged using COPE v1.2.5, and each unique nucleotide sequence was defined as a clonotype. MiTCR v1.1 was used to align the clonotypes against IMGT TRBV, TRBD and TRBJ reference segments. Only V-J combinations with frequency above 0.0001, covering about 99% of repertoires, were analysed. A TCS score was defined as the ratio between F50 (clonal expansion) and ExV (chaos), using BLOSUM62-based TCRdist between CDR3 peptides within each V-J. Welch's t-statistics and random forest reduced 500 to 550 V-J features to about 13, which were used in a naive Bayes classifier (R e1071). TCRdb reprocessed the public reads (quality trimming at Q25 with fastp, clone calling with MiXCR) and kept in-frame beta chains. Each CDR3 protein appears once, grouped with its most common genes and DNA. What appears here as the V and J calls and clone size reflects TCRdb's work, not the paper's. The sample contains 300,000 to 400,000 distinct CDR3 sequences, 13% of them found a single time. Of the sample, 9% to 9.5% falls within the top ten clones.

This clonotype was seen many times. It lacks a known antigen. No per-base quality is available; no much larger clone lies one base away. Graves' hyperthyroidism was defined as stable when no progression to ophthalmopathy occurred over 18 months of follow-up. The hyperthyroidism patients were between 18 and 65 years old and newly diagnosed, with a disease duration of less than 2 months. The study excluded patients with uncontrolled infections, other autoimmune diseases, pregnancy or lactation. Clinical symptoms, serum thyroxine and TRAb, thyroid ultrasound, and orbital computed tomography formed the basis for the diagnoses. PBMCs were separated from under 11 ml of fresh peripheral blood using Ficoll-Paque density gradient centrifugation. Total RNA was extracted with Trizol reagent, and quality was checked on an Agilent 2100 Bioanalyzer.

This receptor was obtained from a woman between 18 and 29 years old with Graves' hyperthyroidism. Sample: blood. The V and J genes are TRBV2 and TRBJ2-7, with the D segment identity uncertain. The nucleotides are TGTGCCAGCAGTCCCAAACTACTACACTCCTACGAGCAGTACTTC. Its protein reads: CASSPKLLHSYEQYF.